The subject of this entry is one TCR beta chain. Trimming took off 7 bases at V and 0 bases at J, with 10 bases between the two ends. Germline CDR1 is MNHNY and CDR2 is SVGAGI (reference sequence). This CDR3 has 14 residues. These data are taken from a study of PD-1 blockade in classical Hodgkin lymphoma. Profiled with immunoSEQ multiplex PCR; TCRdb holds only in-frame clones, not every one. The sample consists of 80,000 to 95,000 clones, nearly 85% of them appearing once. Regarding time point: cycle 4 day 1 (C4D1), after five to seven weeks of nivolumab. After autologous stem cell transplantation all patients relapsed, and prior brentuximab vedotin exposure differed between cohorts.

This chain joins TRBV6-6 and TRBJ2-1; D not resolved. The material sequenced was peripheral blood mononuclear cells (PBMCs), taken before the fourth cycle of nivolumab. The receptor was derived from a human donor with classical Hodgkin lymphoma. CDR3 sequence reads: CASTPDPSYNEQFF. CDR3 in DNA: TGTGCCAGCACCCCGGACCCCTCCTACAATGAGCAGTTCTTC.